The sequence of this T cell receptor (beta chain) was determined in a study of cytotoxic CD8 clonotypes in ibrutinib-treated CLL (dated by TCRdb to the early 2020s). About the study as a whole: In this cohort, approximately 14 patients were treatment-naive and ten to eleven were relapsed/refractory, while about 17 had unmutated IGHV. The response samples were drawn at a median of 12 months into treatment, with a range of roughly 6 to 40 months. Of the approximately 86 people in the trial, 26 had longitudinal samples available. On average, each sample yielded hundreds of thousands of productive templates and 94,082 productive rearrangements. Partial responses were observed in approximately 24 patients and complete responses in 2; after a median follow-up of around 64 months, remission was maintained in 14 patients and progression was observed in approximately 12. Patients were still on ibrutinib when every remission and progressive disease sample was collected. Cryopreserved peripheral blood mononuclear cells were collected before treatment, at response, and at either disease progression or sustained remission. The full study reports these points: At baseline, clonality was higher than in age-matched healthy donors and showed a strong correlation with circulating CD8+ T-cell counts. An increase in clonality was observed at ibrutinib response, with clonality remaining stable during sustained remission and falling back toward baseline at progression. Sampling times were not matched between sustained-remission and progressing patients, and lymph node repertoires were not studied. Public clonotypes were rare and either shrank or stayed stable during treatment, and the rise in clonality at ibrutinib response reflected expansion of private clonotypes.

On a MiSeq, deep resolution sequencing aimed for a depth between 1 in 1 million and 1 in 200,000 T cells, with each clonotype covered 10x on average. The immunoSEQ hsTCRB Kit was used to generate the TCR beta libraries. The authors' pipeline ran thus. ImmunoSEQ Data Assistant and ImmunoSEQ Analyzer were used for data analysis, and V, D and J genes were assigned according to IMGT definitions. Clonality, with values ranging from 0 to 1, was calculated as one minus the normalized Shannon entropy of productive rearrangement frequencies. Public clonotype analysis was restricted to overrepresented clonotypes comprising at least 0.05% of each patient's repertoire. About a dozen age-matched healthy donor repertoires from immuneACCESS served as clonality controls. TCRdb limited this immuneACCESS table to in-frame rearrangements with V and J called. A share of clones is missing; checked studies link under half to unresolved V genes, and the rest is unexplained. V, J and clone size were drawn from that table, and D and trimming were deduced from the DNA. Counted in this sample were roughly 300,000 clones; more than 70% of them appeared once. Roughly 5.7% of the sample is taken by the ten largest.

This clone was observed a handful of times. The antigen it recognizes is unknown. Base qualities are not at hand, and no much larger clone is one base apart. From its cysteine to its phenylalanine, the CDR3 spans 16 amino acids. Just CDR3 DNA is preserved here, 48 bases in frame from base 1. V is pared back by 2 bases and J by 0 bases, with 10 bases lying between the germline termini. The germline V gene encodes CDR1 LNHDA and CDR2 SQIVND (reference sequence). The time point label on this specimen signifies: progressive disease on ibrutinib. For TCR beta library preparation, approximately 2 micrograms of genomic DNA was extracted from cryopreserved PBMCs. High-throughput TCR beta sequencing was performed on longitudinal blood samples from CLL patients receiving ibrutinib monotherapy. The patients took part in an open-label, single-center phase 2 trial of ibrutinib monotherapy.

This specimen consisted of PBMCs, obtained at disease progression, from a patient treated with ibrutinib. This TCR was sampled from a human donor with chronic lymphocytic leukemia. Recombination linked TRBV19 to TRBJ1-4, with the D gene call left open. The DNA sequence is as follows: TGTGCCAGTAGTATACCGGCAGGTGCAACTAATGAAAAACTGTTTTTT. This yields the protein CASSIPAGATNEKLFF.